The 32 T cell receptor beta chains given below trace back to one sample, sequenced in a study of vaccination effects on CD4 cells after COVID-19. After expansion with viral peptide pools in the ViraFEST assay, antigen-specific CD4+ T cells were sequenced. Cultured cells yielded isolated CD4+ T cells after 10 days. Participants were given two doses of BNT162b2 or mRNA-1273 vaccine. Assay used: immunoSEQ multiplex PCR; TCRdb lists only in-frame clones, some missing. The data contain about 59,000 clones, 75% to 85% of them singletons. The antigens these receptors bind are not known. The specimen was CD4+ T cells from PBMCs cultured with HCoV-OC43 spike peptides, collected after COVID-19 vaccination. Stated subset: HCoV-OC43 spike overlapping peptide pool stimulation. Receptors originate from a human donor who received a COVID-19 vaccine.

The genes are TRBV3-1 (or the pseudogene TRBV3-2) and TRBJ2-3; 7 nucleotides line up with TRBD2. V dropped 4 bases and J dropped 3; count of bases not matched to a gene: 7. In germline, CDR1 is LGHDT, CDR2 YNNKEL (reference sequence). This CDR3 spans 15 amino acids. Here the CDR3 reads CASSLRVGGTDTQYF. CDR3 nucleotides: TGTGCCAGCAGCCTTAGGGTGGGAGGGACAGATACGCAGTATTTT.

The chain uses TRBV19 and TRBJ2-2; D is unclear. The CDR3 loop spans 14 amino acids. Germline CDR1 reads LNHDA; CDR2 reads SQIVND (reference sequence). V lost 7 bases, J lost 0 bases, and 9 bases lay in between. The CDR3 reads CASISQPNTGELFF. The CDR3 DNA follows: TGTGCCAGTATATCACAGCCGAACACCGGGGAGCTGTTTTTT. Together with reference TRBV19 and TRBJ2-2, the CDR3 gives the full variable domain: DGGITQSPKYLFRKEGQNVTLSCEQNLNHDAMYWYRQDPGQGLRLIYYSQIVNDFQKGDIAEGYSVSREKKESFPLTVTSAQKNPTAFYLCASISQPNTGELFFGEGSRLTVL.

The rearrangement uses TRBV5-8 and TRBJ2-5; 8 nucleotides align to TRBD1. The CDR3 is 15 residues long. Trimming cost V 7 bases and J 4 bases; bases outside gene matches: 12. Germline V gene lookup returns CDR1 SGHTS and CDR2 YDEGEE. The CDR3 sequence is CASPVNPGGSETQYF. CDR3 coding DNA: TGTGCCAGCCCGGTTAACCCAGGGGGCTCAGAGACCCAGTACTTC.

This chain joins TRBV6-5 and TRBJ2-3; possibly TRBD2 for D (5 bases). The CDR3 length is 15 residues. The germline V and J ends were trimmed by 5 bases and 1 base, with 13 bases remaining between them. Germline-derived CDR1 and CDR2 are MNHEY and SVGAGI. CDR3 sequence: CASSTRIGGTDTQYF. The CDR3 DNA reads TGTGCCAGCAGTACCAGGATCGGGGGCACAGATACGCAGTATTTT.

This clone appeared a single time. V and J are TRBV30 and TRBJ2-5; perhaps D is TRBD1 or TRBD2 (5 bases each). The CDR3 loop spans 13 amino acids. CDR1 and CDR2 (germline): GTSNPN, SVGIG (reference sequence). Between the trimmed V and J ends, which lost 0 bases and 5 bases, there was a span of 10 bases. CDR3 protein: CAWSVQGAETQYF. As DNA, the CDR3 is TGTGCCTGGAGTGTTCAGGGAGCGGAGACCCAGTACTTC.

V usage is TRBV4-3 and J usage is TRBJ2-2; unclear D gene. The CDR3 contains 14 residues. CDR1 is LGHNA and CDR2 is YSLEER in the germline V gene. V lost 0 bases and J lost 6, with 8 bases in between. As DNA, the CDR3 is TGCGCCAGCAGCCAAGATTTAAGGGCCGGGGAGCTGTTTTTT. Translation gives CASSQDLRAGELFF.

This clone showed up just once. V gene TRBV5-1 combines with J gene TRBJ1-4; the D gene is possibly TRBD1 (6 bases). This CDR3 contains 20 residues. Germline loops: CDR1 SGHRS, CDR2 YFSETQ. Deletions cut 0 bases from V and 8 bases from J, with 29 bases between. This CDR3 is CASSLEGEPGTSRVVEKLFF. CDR3 DNA sequence: TGCGCCAGCAGCTTGGAGGGCGAGCCCGGGACATCTAGGGTGGTCGAAAAACTGTTTTTT.

The CDR3 nucleotides read TGTGCCAGCAGCTCACAGGGGACGCAGTATTTT. Translation: CASSSQGTQYF. The chain combines TRBV7-9 with TRBJ2-3, with 7 bases lining up with TRBD1. The CDR3 totals 11 residues. V lost 4 bases and J lost 9; bases outside the gene matches: 1. Germline V gives CDR1 SEHNR, CDR2 FQNEAQ (reference sequence).

This sequence joins TRBV19 and TRBJ2-5; 7 nucleotides line up with TRBD2. Germline CDR1 LNHDA, CDR2 SQIVND (reference sequence). V lost 1 base to trimming and J lost 2 bases; unmatched junction nucleotides: 7. The CDR3 contains 16 residues. The CDR3 sequence is CASSIGSGPPQETQYF. Written as DNA, the CDR3 is TGTGCCAGTAGTATAGGTAGCGGGCCGCCGCAAGAGACCCAGTACTTC.

This clone was observed a handful of times. The V call is TRBV7-3, the J call TRBJ2-5; weak D call: TRBD1 (6 bases). The CDR3 consists of 15 residues. Germline V gene sequence: CDR1 SGHTA, CDR2 FQGTGA. Trimming stripped 4 bases from V and 0 bases from J, with 12 bases between. The CDR3 region has the DNA TGTGCCAGCAGCTCCAACGGACAGTACCAAGAGACCCAGTACTTC. Protein: CASSSNGQYQETQYF. Full variable domain (missing parts from reference TRBV7-3 and TRBJ2-5): GAGVSQTPSNKVTEKGKYVELRCDPISGHTALYWYRQSLGQGPEFLIYFQGTGAADDSGLPNDRFFAVRPEGSVSTLKIQRTERGDSAVYLCASSSNGQYQETQYFGPGTRLLVL.

In its sample, this clone was seen a few times. The chain is built from TRBV3-1 (or the pseudogene TRBV3-2) and TRBJ1-6; weak D call: TRBD1 (6 bases). The CDR3 loop spans 14 amino acids. The V end lost 1 base, the J end lost 8 bases, and 9 bases lay between the germline ends. Germline V gives CDR1 LGHDT, CDR2 YNNKEL (reference sequence). CDR3 in amino acids: CASSQGTGYSPLHF. Written as DNA, the CDR3 is TGTGCCAGCAGCCAAGGTACAGGGTATTCACCCCTCCACTTT.

In its sample, this clone was seen once. V gene TRBV19 combines with J gene TRBJ2-6, with D maybe TRBD1 (6 bases). V lost 0 bases to trimming and J lost 4 bases, with 16 bases between them. CDR3 length: 18 amino acids. Germline CDR1 and CDR2: LNHDA and SQIVND (reference sequence). The CDR3, as DNA: TGTGCCAGTAGTATAGACTCCTCCCCAGGGGCCGGGGCCAACGTCCTGACTTTC. Translated, it gives CASSIDSSPGAGANVLTF.

The chain links TRBV28 to TRBJ2-1; 9 bases agree with TRBD2. Per germline, CDR1 MDHEN and CDR2 SYDVKM. The CDR3 is made up of 17 amino acids. V lost 5 bases to trimming and J lost 8 bases; unmatched junction nucleotides: 16. The CDR3 spells CASSHGGAGGRRHEQFF. Here the CDR3 DNA reads TGTGCCAGCAGTCACGGTGGAGCGGGGGGCCGGCGGCATGAGCAGTTCTTC.

The V gene is TRBV7-3, the J gene TRBJ2-3, with D possibly matching TRBD1 (8 bases). From germline, CDR1 is SGHTA and CDR2 FQGTGA. The CDR3 is 15 residues long. V shed 5 bases and J shed 5 bases, with 17 bases lying between them. CDR3 coding DNA: TGTGCCAGCAGCCCTAGGACAGGGAGGGTAGATACGCAGTATTTT. Its translation: CASSPRTGRVDTQYF.

The J gene is TRBJ1-4, the V gene TRBV10-2; the match to TRBD1 covers 9 bases. This CDR3 spans 14 amino acids. V lost 7 bases and J lost 8; bases outside the gene matches: 8. From germline, CDR1 is WSHSY and CDR2 SAAADI. The CDR3: CASNGQGLGEKLFF. The CDR3 DNA follows: TGCGCCAGCAACGGACAGGGGTTGGGCGAAAAACTGTTTTTT.

V gene TRBV9 combines with J gene TRBJ1-1; D ambiguous. Germline V gene lookup returns CDR1 SGDLS and CDR2 YYNGEE. V lost 0 bases, J lost 3 bases, and 6 bases lay in between. CDR3 length: 13 amino acids. CDR3 sequence: CASSVARDTEAFF. The CDR3 DNA sequence: TGTGCCAGCAGCGTAGCTAGGGACACTGAAGCTTTCTTT.

The chain links TRBV5-1 to TRBJ2-1, with 8 bases that match TRBD2. Germline loops: CDR1 SGHRS, CDR2 YFSETQ. V shed 0 bases and J 7 bases; nucleotides not matched to a gene: 6. The CDR3 runs to 15 residues. The CDR3 here is CASSLDRGGANEQFF. CDR3 coding DNA: TGCGCCAGCAGCTTGGATCGGGGGGGGGCAAATGAGCAGTTCTTC.

The chain is built from TRBV5-1 and TRBJ1-1; D not resolved. The CDR3 has 14 amino acids. CDR1 and CDR2 (germline): SGHRS, YFSETQ. Trimming stripped 0 bases from V and 4 bases from J, with 10 bases between. CDR3 sequence reads: CASSLVGLSTEAFF. CDR3 DNA: TGCGCCAGCAGCTTGGTTGGACTTTCCACTGAAGCTTTCTTT.

This clone was observed once. The chain recombines TRBV19 with TRBJ2-5; possibly TRBD1 for D (5 bases). V was clipped by 7 bases and J by 4 bases, with 16 bases between them. CDR1 is LNHDA, CDR2 SQIVND, per germline (reference sequence). This CDR3 is built from 14 residues. CDR3 loop: CASTPLWGGETQYF. The CDR3 region has the DNA TGTGCCAGTACCCCATTATGGGGCGGAGAGACCCAGTACTTC.

The genes are TRBV10-3 and TRBJ1-2, with D unresolved. CDR3 length: 12 residues. V lost 9 bases and J lost 2, with 10 bases in between. Germline assignment: CDR1 ENHRY and CDR2 SYGVKD. Here the CDR3 DNA reads TGTGCCATTACCCCAGGCAACTATGGCTACACCTTC. Translating it yields CAITPGNYGYTF.

CDR3 in DNA: TGTGCCATCAGTGGGCAGGATAGAAATGAGCAGTTCTTC. Its protein product is CAISGQDRNEQFF. The chain links TRBV10-3 to TRBJ2-1; D not resolved. There are 13 residues in the CDR3. In germline, CDR1 is ENHRY, CDR2 SYGVKD. V lost 4 bases and J lost 7, with 11 bases in between.

V gene TRBV5-6 combines with J gene TRBJ2-7, with D tentatively TRBD1 (5 bases). CDR3 size: 17 residues. Germline V lookup: CDR1 SGHDT, CDR2 YYEEEE. Deletions cut 0 bases from V and 2 bases from J, with 18 bases between. In DNA form, the CDR3 reads TGTGCCAGCAGCTTGGCTCGTTGGGGCGTCTCAGCCTACGAGCAGTACGTC. Its translation is CASSLARWGVSAYEQYV.

V usage is TRBV2 and J usage is TRBJ2-7, with D possibly being TRBD1 (6 bases). Germline V CDR1 and CDR2: SNHLY, FYNNEI. V dropped 8 bases and J dropped 1 base, with 15 bases sitting between them. The CDR3 covers 14 residues. In DNA form, the CDR3 reads TGTGCCAGCCTCATGGCAGGGGAATCCTACGAGCAGTACGTC. Encoded protein: CASLMAGESYEQYV.

The chain carries TRBV5-6 and TRBJ2-3; D could derive from TRBD1 or TRBD2 (5 bases each). The CDR3 runs 15 residues. Trimming took 1 base from V and 0 from J, leaving 9 bases between them. Germline-derived CDR1 and CDR2 are SGHDT and YYEEEE. The CDR3 reads CASSLPGRSTDTQYF. The CDR3 DNA is TGTGCCAGCAGCTTGCCGGGACGGAGCACAGATACGCAGTATTTT.

The genes are TRBV14 and TRBJ1-6, with a tentative D call TRBD1 (5 bases). The germline V gene has CDR1 SGHDN and CDR2 FVKESK. The V end was cut by 4 bases, the J end by 7 bases, with 17 bases between. The CDR3 sequence is 16 residues long. The CDR3 DNA reads TGTGCCAGCAGCCTCTTCTCCAGGGTCCAAAATTCACCCCTCCACTTT. Residues: CASSLFSRVQNSPLHF.

The CDR3 region has the DNA TGCGCCAGCAGTCATTCAGGGGTCAAGCAGTTCTTC. The encoded protein is CASSHSGVKQFF. The chain carries TRBV5-1 and TRBJ2-1; TRBD1 is a possible D gene (6 bases). V dropped 5 bases and J dropped 11 bases, with 14 bases sitting between them. The germline V gene has CDR1 SGHRS and CDR2 YFSETQ. The CDR3 has 12 residues.

The V call is TRBV6-4, the J call TRBJ2-7, with D perhaps being TRBD1 or TRBD2 (5 bases each). Germline V lookup: CDR1 MRHNA, CDR2 SNTAGT. This CDR3 is 16 amino acids long. V was trimmed by 6 bases and J by 0 bases, leaving 18 bases between them. The CDR3 DNA reads TGTGCCAGCAGGGGACCGAAGCGGAGTAGCTCCTACGAGCAGTACGTC. It codes for CASRGPKRSSSYEQYV.

The chain employs TRBV6-5 and TRBJ2-2; 8 bases are a match to TRBD2. The V gene's germline CDR1 is MNHEY and CDR2 SVGAGI. The V segment lost 0 bases and the J segment 4 bases; nucleotides outside the gene matches: 4. This CDR3 has 16 residues. The CDR3 protein is CASSYSRGGGTGELFF. The CDR3 nucleotides are TGTGCCAGCAGTTACTCTCGGGGGGGAGGCACCGGGGAGCTGTTTTTT.

The chain couples TRBV25-1 to TRBJ2-2, with a possible D match to TRBD1 (6 bases). Trimming left V 2 bases short and J 0 bases short, with 10 bases between. The germline gives CDR1 MGHDK, CDR2 SYGVNS. There are 16 residues in the CDR3. The CDR3 DNA is TGTGCCAGCAGTGAAAGGACAGACGCGAACACCGGGGAGCTGTTTTTT. It specifies CASSERTDANTGELFF.

The chain couples TRBV6-2 or TRBV6-3 to TRBJ2-5; TRBD2 matches 7 bases. Trimming at V came to 5 bases and at J to 2 bases, leaving 5 bases not matched to a gene. The CDR3 contains 14 residues. CDR1 and CDR2 from the germline V gene are MNHEY and SVGEGT. CDR3 loop: CASSHGGNQETQYF. The CDR3 nucleotides read TGTGCCAGCAGTCACGGGGGGAATCAAGAGACCCAGTACTTC.

The V call is TRBV11-2, the J call TRBJ2-3; D remains unclear. Per the germline V gene, CDR1 is SGHAT and CDR2 is FQNNGV. Trimming removed 3 bases at V and 9 bases at J, with 7 bases between. The CDR3 is 11 residues long. CDR3 region: CASSLQRTQYF. DNA of the CDR3: TGTGCCAGCAGCTTGCAGAGGACGCAGTATTTT.

The chain employs TRBV28 and TRBJ1-3; tentative D call: TRBD1 (6 bases). This CDR3 has 14 residues. CDR1 is MDHEN, CDR2 SYDVKM, per germline. Trimming took off 4 bases at V and 4 bases at J, with 11 bases between the two ends. The CDR3 loop reads CASSSTGSGNTIYF. The CDR3 nucleotides read TGTGCCAGCAGTTCCACAGGGTCCGGAAACACCATATATTTT.